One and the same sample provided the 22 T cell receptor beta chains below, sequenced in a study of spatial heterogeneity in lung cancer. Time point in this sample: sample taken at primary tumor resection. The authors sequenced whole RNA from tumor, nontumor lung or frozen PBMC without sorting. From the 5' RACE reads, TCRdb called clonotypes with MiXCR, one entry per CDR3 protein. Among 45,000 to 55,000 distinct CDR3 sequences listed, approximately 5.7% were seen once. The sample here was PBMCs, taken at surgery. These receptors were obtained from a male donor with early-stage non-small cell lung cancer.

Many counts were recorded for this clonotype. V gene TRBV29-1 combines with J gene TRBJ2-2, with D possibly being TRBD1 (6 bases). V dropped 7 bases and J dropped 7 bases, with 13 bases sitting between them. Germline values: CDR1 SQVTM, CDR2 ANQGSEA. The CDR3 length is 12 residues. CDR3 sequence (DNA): TGCAGCGCTGCTGGGGGCCGCGGGGAGCTGTTTTTT. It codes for CSAAGGRGELFF.

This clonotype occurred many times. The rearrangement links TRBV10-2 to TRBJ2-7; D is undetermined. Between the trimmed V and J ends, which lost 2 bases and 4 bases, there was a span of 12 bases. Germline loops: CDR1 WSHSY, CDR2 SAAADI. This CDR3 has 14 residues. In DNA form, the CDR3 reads TGCGCCAGCAGTGAGATCGGCCTCCTATACGAGCAGTACTTC. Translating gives CASSEIGLLYEQYF.

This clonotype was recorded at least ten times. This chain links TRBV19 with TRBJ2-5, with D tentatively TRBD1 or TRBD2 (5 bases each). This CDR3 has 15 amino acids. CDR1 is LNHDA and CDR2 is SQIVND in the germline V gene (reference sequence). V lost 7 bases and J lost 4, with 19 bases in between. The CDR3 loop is CASKEGRVATETQYF. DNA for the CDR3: TGTGCCAGTAAAGAGGGCAGGGTTGCGACAGAGACCCAGTACTTC.

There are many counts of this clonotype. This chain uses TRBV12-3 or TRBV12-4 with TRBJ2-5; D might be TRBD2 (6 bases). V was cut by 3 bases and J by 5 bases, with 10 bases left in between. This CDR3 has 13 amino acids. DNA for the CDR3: TGTGCCAGCAGTTTGCGGAGGGGTGAGACCCAGTACTTC. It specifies CASSLRRGETQYF.

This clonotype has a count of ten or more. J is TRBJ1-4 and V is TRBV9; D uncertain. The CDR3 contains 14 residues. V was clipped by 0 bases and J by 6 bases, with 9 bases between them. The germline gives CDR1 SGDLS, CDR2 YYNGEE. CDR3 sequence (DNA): TGTGCCAGCAGCGTAGGGAGGACTGATGAAAAACTGTTTTTT. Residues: CASSVGRTDEKLFF.

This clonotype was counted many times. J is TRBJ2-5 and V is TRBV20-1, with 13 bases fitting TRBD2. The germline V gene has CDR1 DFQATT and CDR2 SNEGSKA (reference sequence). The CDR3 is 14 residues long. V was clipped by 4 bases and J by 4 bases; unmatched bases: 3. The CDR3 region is CSATRTSGRETQYF. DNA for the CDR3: TGCAGTGCTACTCGGACTAGCGGGAGAGAGACCCAGTACTTC.

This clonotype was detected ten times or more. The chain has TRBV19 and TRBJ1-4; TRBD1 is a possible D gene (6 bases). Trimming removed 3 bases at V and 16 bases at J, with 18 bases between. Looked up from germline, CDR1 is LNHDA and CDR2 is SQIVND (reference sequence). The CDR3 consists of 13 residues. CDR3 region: CASSIIGGSLRFF. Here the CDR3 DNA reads TGTGCCAGTAGTATTATCGGGGGCAGCCTGCGGTTTTTT. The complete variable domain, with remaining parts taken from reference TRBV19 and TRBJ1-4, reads DGGITQSPKYLFRKEGQNVTLSCEQNLNHDAMYWYRQDPGQGLRLIYYSQIVNDFQKGDIAEGYSVSREKKESFPLTVTSAQKNPTAFYLCASSIIGGSLRFFGSGTQLSVL.

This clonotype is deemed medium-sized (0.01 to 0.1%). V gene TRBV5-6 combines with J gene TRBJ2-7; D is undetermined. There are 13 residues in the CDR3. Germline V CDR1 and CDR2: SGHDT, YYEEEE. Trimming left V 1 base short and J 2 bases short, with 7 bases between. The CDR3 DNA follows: TGTGCCAGCAGCTTGCGGCATGCCTACGAGCAGTACTTC. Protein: CASSLRHAYEQYF.

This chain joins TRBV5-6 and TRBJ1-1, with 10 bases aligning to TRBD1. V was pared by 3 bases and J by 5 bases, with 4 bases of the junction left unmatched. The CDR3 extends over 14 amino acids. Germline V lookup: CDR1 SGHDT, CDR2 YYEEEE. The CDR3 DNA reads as TGTGCCAGCAGCTGGGGGACAGGGGTTACTGAAGCTTTCTTT. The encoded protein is CASSWGTGVTEAFF.

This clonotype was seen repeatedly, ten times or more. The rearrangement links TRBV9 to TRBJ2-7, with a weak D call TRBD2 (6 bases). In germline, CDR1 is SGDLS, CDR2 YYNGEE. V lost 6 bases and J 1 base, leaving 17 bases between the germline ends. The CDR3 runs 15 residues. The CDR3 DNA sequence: TGTGCCAGCACCTCTCCGGAGGGGCCATCCTACGAGCAGTACTTC. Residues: CASTSPEGPSYEQYF.

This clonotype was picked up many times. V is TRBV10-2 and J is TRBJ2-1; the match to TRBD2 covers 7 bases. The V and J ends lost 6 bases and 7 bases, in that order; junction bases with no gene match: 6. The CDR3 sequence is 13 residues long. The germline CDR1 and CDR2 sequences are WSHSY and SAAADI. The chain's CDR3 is CASRGDYRNEQFF. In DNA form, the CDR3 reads TGCGCCAGCAGAGGGGACTATCGGAATGAGCAGTTCTTC.

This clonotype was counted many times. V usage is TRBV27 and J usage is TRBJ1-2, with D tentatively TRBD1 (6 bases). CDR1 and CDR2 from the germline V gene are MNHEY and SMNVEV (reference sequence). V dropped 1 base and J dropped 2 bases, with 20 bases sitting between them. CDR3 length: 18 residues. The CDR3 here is CASSLLGATGGQNYGYTF. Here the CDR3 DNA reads TGTGCCAGCAGTTTATTGGGGGCTACCGGAGGGCAGAACTATGGCTACACCTTC.

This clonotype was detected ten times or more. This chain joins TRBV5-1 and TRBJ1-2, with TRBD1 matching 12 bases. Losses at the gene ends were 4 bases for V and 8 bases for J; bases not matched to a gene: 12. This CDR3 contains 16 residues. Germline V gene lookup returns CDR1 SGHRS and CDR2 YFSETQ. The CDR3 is CASSVTPGQGAQGYTF. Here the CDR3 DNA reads TGCGCCAGCAGCGTAACACCGGGACAGGGGGCGCAGGGCTACACCTTC.

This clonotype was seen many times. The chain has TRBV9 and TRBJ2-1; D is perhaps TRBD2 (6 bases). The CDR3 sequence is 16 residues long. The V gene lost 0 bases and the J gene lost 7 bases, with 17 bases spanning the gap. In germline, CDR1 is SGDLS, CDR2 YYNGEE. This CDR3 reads CASSVVGAGSGNEQFF. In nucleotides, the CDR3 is TGTGCCAGCAGCGTAGTAGGGGCGGGGTCTGGAAATGAGCAGTTCTTC.

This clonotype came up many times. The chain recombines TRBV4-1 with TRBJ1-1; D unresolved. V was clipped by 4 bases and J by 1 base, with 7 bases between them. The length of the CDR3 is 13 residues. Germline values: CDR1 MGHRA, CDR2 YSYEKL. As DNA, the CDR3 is TGCGCCAGCAGCCGAGGAGAGAACACTGAAGCTTTCTTT. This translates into CASSRGENTEAFF.

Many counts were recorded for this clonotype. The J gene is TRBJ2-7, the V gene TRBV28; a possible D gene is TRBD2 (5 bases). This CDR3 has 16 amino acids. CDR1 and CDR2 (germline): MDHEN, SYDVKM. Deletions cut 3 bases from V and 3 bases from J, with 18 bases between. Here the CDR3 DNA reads TGTGCCAGCAGTTTCGGGGATCTCGATTTCGACTACGAGCAGTACTTC. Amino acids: CASSFGDLDFDYEQYF.

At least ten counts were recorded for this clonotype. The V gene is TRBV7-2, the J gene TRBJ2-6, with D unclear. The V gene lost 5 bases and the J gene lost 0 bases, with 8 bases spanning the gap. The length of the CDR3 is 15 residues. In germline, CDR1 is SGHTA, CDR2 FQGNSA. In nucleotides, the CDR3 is TGTGCCAGCAGCCTCCACAGCTCTGGGGCCAACGTCCTGACTTTC. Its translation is CASSLHSSGANVLTF.

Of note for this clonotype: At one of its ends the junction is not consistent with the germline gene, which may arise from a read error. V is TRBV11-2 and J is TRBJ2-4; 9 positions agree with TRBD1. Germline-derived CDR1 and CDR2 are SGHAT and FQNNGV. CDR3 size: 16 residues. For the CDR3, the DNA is TGTGCCAGCAGCCTAGATGGACAGGGGACCGGGAACATTCAGTACTTC. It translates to CASSLDGQGTGNIQYF.

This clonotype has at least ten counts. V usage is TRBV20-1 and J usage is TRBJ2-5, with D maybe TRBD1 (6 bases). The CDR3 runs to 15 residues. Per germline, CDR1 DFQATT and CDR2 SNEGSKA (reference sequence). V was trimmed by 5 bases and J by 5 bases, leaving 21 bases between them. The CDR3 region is CSAAGALLTGETQYF. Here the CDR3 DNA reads TGCAGTGCTGCAGGGGCCCTTCTAACAGGGGAGACCCAGTACTTC.

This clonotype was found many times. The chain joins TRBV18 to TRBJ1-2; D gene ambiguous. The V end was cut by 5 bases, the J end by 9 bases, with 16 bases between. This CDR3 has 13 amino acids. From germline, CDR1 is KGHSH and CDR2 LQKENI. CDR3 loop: CASSTYTADRYTF. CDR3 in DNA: TGTGCCAGCTCAACATACACAGCTGATCGCTACACCTTC.

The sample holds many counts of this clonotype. CDR3 sequence reads: CSARVSSGRSLEQYF. In DNA, the CDR3 is TGCAGTGCTAGAGTATCTAGCGGGAGGTCGCTCGAGCAGTACTTC. This rearrangement joins TRBV20-1 to TRBJ2-7; 11 positions agree with TRBD2. Germline assignment: CDR1 DFQATT and CDR2 SNEGSKA (reference sequence). CDR3 size: 15 residues. Trimming took 1 base from V and 6 from J; bases not matched to a gene: 8.

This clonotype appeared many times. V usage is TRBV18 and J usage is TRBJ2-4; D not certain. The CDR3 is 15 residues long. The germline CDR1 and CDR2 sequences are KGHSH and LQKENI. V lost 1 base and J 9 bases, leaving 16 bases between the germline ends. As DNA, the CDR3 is TGTGCCAGCTCACCACTGGGCTCGACCGATGTCATTCAGTACTTC. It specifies CASSPLGSTDVIQYF.